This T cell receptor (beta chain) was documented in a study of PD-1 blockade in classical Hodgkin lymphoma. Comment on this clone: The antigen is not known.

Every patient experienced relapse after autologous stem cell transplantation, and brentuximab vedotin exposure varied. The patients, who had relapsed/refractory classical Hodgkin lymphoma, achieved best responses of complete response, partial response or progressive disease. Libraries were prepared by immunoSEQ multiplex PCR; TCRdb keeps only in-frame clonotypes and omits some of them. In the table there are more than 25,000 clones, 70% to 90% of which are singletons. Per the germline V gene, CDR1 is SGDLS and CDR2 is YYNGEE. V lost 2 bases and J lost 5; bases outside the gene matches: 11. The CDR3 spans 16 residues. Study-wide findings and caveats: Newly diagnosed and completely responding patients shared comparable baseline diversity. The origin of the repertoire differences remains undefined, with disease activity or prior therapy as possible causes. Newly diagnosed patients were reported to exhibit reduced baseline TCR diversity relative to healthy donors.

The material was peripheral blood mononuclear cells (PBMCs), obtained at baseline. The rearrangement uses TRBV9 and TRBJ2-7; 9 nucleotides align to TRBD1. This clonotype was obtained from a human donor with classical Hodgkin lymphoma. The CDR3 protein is CASSVRDRVTTHEQYF. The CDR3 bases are TGTGCCAGCAGCGTGAGGGACAGGGTAACGACCCACGAGCAGTACTTC.